The clone carrying this T cell receptor (beta chain) was found many times. Relying on iRepertoire HTBI primers and Arm-PCR of CDR3 regions, the team built TCR beta libraries. Per the original methods: The samples included 60 to 65 TRBV and under 15 TRBJ segments. In TCRdb, the multiplex PCR reads were re-called with MiXCR into one record per CDR3 protein. TCRdb assigned the V and J calls; the authors' analysis was not used. The sample has 300,000 to 500,000 distinct CDR3 sequences, about 20% seen once; the top ten hold about a fifth. The sample comes from a study of regulatory T cells in long-lasting Graves disease. Time point specified: persistent/refractory GD, antithyroid drugs over 5 years with positive TRAb. Making the TCR library involved RNA that had been extracted from PBMCs. Tubes containing EDTA received around 9.5 milliliters of drawn peripheral blood. Germline values: CDR1 SGHAT, CDR2 FQNNGV. This CDR3 has 18 residues. V was shortened by 1 base and J by 0 bases, with 13 bases between the two germline ends.

The input for sequencing was peripheral blood mononuclear cells (PBMCs), taken when the disease was refractory, from a patient treated with antithyroid drugs. The gene calls are TRBV11-2 and TRBJ2-6; D tentatively reads TRBD1 or TRBD2 (5 bases each). The source is a female donor with Graves disease. CDR3 in amino acids: CASSLVGDVYSGANVLTF. CDR3 nucleotide sequence: TGTGCCAGCAGCTTAGTTGGGGACGTGTACTCTGGGGCCAACGTCCTGACTTTC. The variable domain in full, with the rest retrieved from reference TRBV11-2 and TRBJ2-6, is EAGVAQSPRYKIIEKRQSVAFWCNPISGHATLYWYQQILGQGPKLLIQFQNNGVVDDSQLPKDRFSAERLKGVDSTLKIQPAKLEDSAVYLCASSLVGDVYSGANVLTFGAGSRLTVL.